The 4 T cell receptor beta chains presented below share a single source sample, sequenced in a study of blood T cell repertoires in COVID-19. Generated by immunoSEQ multiplex PCR, the TCRdb table keeps only in-frame clones and is missing some. This sample has about 83,000 clones, with roughly 87% found just once. The material sequenced was peripheral blood. Receptors were obtained from a man in his fifties or sixties with acute or convalescent COVID-19.

This chain joins TRBV27 and TRBJ1-4, with 8 bases lining up with TRBD1. Germline V gene data show CDR1 as MNHEY and CDR2 as SMNVEV (reference sequence). CDR3 length: 13 residues. Trimming removed 6 bases from V and 8 bases from J; junction bases left unmatched: 5. CDR3 amino acids: CASSRQGREKLFF. CDR3 coding DNA: TGTGCCAGCAGCCGACAGGGGCGCGAAAAACTGTTTTTT.

The genes are TRBV29-1 and TRBJ1-2, with D possibly being TRBD1 (6 bases). Trimming removed 0 bases from V and 6 bases from J, with 11 bases in between. The length of the CDR3 is 13 residues. Germline CDR1 and CDR2: SQVTM and ANQGSEA. The CDR3: CSVEDWTDDGYTF. CDR3 nucleotide sequence: TGCAGCGTTGAAGATTGGACAGACGATGGCTACACCTTC.

The gene calls are TRBV7-3 and TRBJ2-1; a possible D gene is TRBD1 (5 bases). Trimming left V 2 bases short and J 8 bases short, with 19 bases between. The CDR3 sequence is 16 residues long. CDR1 and CDR2 from the germline V gene are SGHTA and FQGTGA. The CDR3 loop is CASSLSTQDNGDEQFF. Written as DNA, the CDR3 is TGTGCCAGCAGCTTATCGACTCAGGACAACGGCGATGAGCAGTTCTTC.

V gene TRBV5-8 combines with J gene TRBJ2-5, with D maybe TRBD2 (5 bases). CDR1 and CDR2 from the germline V gene are SGHTS and YDEGEE. V lost 4 bases, J lost 0 bases, and 19 bases lay in between. CDR3 length: 17 residues. The CDR3 region is CASSPTRSSEDQETQYF. Written as DNA, the CDR3 is TGTGCCAGCAGCCCCACTAGGTCAAGCGAGGACCAAGAGACCCAGTACTTC.